These 22 T cell receptor beta chains were all obtained from the same sample, sequenced in a study of identical twins. TCRdb re-analysed the 5' RACE reads in MiXCR, keeping a single row per CDR3 protein. The table shows about 520,000 distinct CDR3 sequences, with 20% to 25% occurring only once. This sample also appeared in a second study, on T cells expressing NK-cell markers.

The sequenced material came from CD4+ T cells sorted from blood. These TCRs come from a woman younger than 35 in good health.

This chain joins TRBV20-1 and TRBJ2-3, with 7 bases identical to TRBD2. V shed 5 bases and J 5 bases; nucleotides not matched to a gene: 10. The CDR3 runs to 14 residues. Germline V gene data show CDR1 as DFQATT and CDR2 as SNEGSKA (reference sequence). The CDR3 reads CSAQGGEGGDTQYF. Here the CDR3 DNA reads TGCAGTGCTCAGGGCGGGGAGGGAGGAGATACGCAGTATTTT.

The rearrangement joins TRBV6-1 to TRBJ1-2; TRBD1 agrees at 12 bases. Germline CDR1 reads MNHNS; CDR2 reads SASEGT. V was clipped by 6 bases and J by 8 bases; unmatched bases: 10. The CDR3 covers 15 residues. For the CDR3, the DNA is TGTGCCAGCAGGAACCCCGGGACAGGGGGCGGGGGCTACACCTTC. This encodes CASRNPGTGGGGYTF.

This clonotype was found a few times. The rearrangement joins TRBV20-1 to TRBJ2-3; weak D call: TRBD1 (6 bases). Germline CDR1 and CDR2: DFQATT and SNEGSKA (reference sequence). CDR3 size: 14 residues. Between the trimmed V and J ends, which lost 7 bases and 0 bases, there was a span of 14 bases. CDR3 amino acids: CSVTRGPSTDTQYF. The DNA of the CDR3 is TGCAGTGTTACCAGGGGACCTAGCACAGATACGCAGTATTTT.

This chain joins TRBV20-1 and TRBJ2-5; possible D gene TRBD2, 7 bases. The CDR3 loop spans 13 amino acids. The V end was cut by 2 bases, the J end by 10 bases, with 17 bases between. Germline CDR1 and CDR2: DFQATT and SNEGSKA (reference sequence). Here the CDR3 DNA reads TGCAGTGCTAGAAACAGGGTGGGGGGGGACCAGTACTTC. It translates to CSARNRVGGDQYF.

The chain joins TRBV5-1 to TRBJ2-1; TRBD1 agrees at 9 bases. The germline CDR1 and CDR2 sequences are SGHRS and YFSETQ. The CDR3 covers 16 residues. V trimming: 3 bases; J trimming: 1 base; junction bases outside the gene matches: 5. The CDR3 loop reads CASSSGTGNSYNEQFF. In DNA, the CDR3 is TGCGCCAGCAGCTCGGGGACAGGGAATTCCTACAATGAGCAGTTCTTC. Based on the CDR3 plus reference TRBV5-1 and TRBJ2-1, the full variable domain is KAGVTQTPRYLIKTRGQQVTLSCSPISGHRSVSWYQQTPGQGLQFLFEYFSETQRNKGNFPGRFSGRQFSNSRSEMNVSTLELGDSALYLCASSSGTGNSYNEQFFGPGTRLTVL.

This clonotype occurred once. The rearrangement uses TRBV2 and TRBJ1-2, with D possibly matching TRBD1 (6 bases). Germline V CDR1 and CDR2: SNHLY, FYNNEI. The ends were cut back, 6 bases at V and 5 bases at J, with 7 bases in the middle. The CDR3 covers 11 residues. In nucleotides, the CDR3 is TGTGCCAGCAGGGACAGTTATGGCTACACCTTC. It codes for CASRDSYGYTF.

This sequence joins TRBV9 and TRBJ2-1, with D perhaps being TRBD1 or TRBD2 (5 bases each). Germline V gene data show CDR1 as SGDLS and CDR2 as YYNGEE. This CDR3 has 12 residues. V dropped 4 bases and J dropped 10 bases, with 12 bases sitting between them. The CDR3 DNA is TGTGCCAGCAGCTCCCCGGGGACGGAGCAGTTCTTC. This codes for CASSSPGTEQFF.

The rearrangement links TRBV2 to TRBJ2-5; TRBD2 aligns across 8 bases. J gave up 0 bases and V 6 bases, and 12 bases lay outside the gene matches. This CDR3 is 17 amino acids long. CDR1 and CDR2 from the germline V gene are SNHLY and FYNNEI. DNA for the CDR3: TGTGCCAGCAGCGCTATTCGTAGCGGGAAACACCAAGAGACCCAGTACTTC. Translated, it gives CASSAIRSGKHQETQYF.

The V and J genes are TRBV29-1 and TRBJ2-2, with TRBD2 identical over 9 bases. The CDR3 is 16 amino acids. Germline lookup yields CDR1 SQVTM and CDR2 ANQGSEA. V shed 2 bases, J shed 3 bases, and the junction held 7 bases outside the gene matches. The CDR3 region has the DNA TGCAGCGTTGAATCTCCGACTAGCGGATACACCGGGGAGCTGTTTTTT. This codes for CSVESPTSGYTGELFF.

The gene calls are TRBV6-2 or TRBV6-3 and TRBJ2-1; no clear D. The V gene lost 8 bases and the J gene lost 7 bases, with 15 bases spanning the gap. The CDR3 runs 13 residues. From germline, CDR1 is MNHEY and CDR2 SVGEGT. CDR3 nucleotide sequence: TGTGCCAGCCAACGACCCCCCTCGAATGAGCAGTTCTTC. Translated: CASQRPPSNEQFF.

This clonotype showed up just a few times. The V and J genes are TRBV6-5 and TRBJ1-2; a possible D gene is TRBD1 (6 bases). The CDR3 is made up of 15 amino acids. Trimming shortened V by 2 bases and J by 10 bases, and 20 bases separated the two germline ends. Germline V gene data show CDR1 as MNHEY and CDR2 as SVGAGI. The CDR3 is CASSYNGRAGEDYTF. The CDR3, as DNA: TGTGCCAGCAGTTACAACGGTCGGGCAGGGGAGGACTACACCTTC.

The chain has TRBV12-5 and TRBJ2-5; the D gene is possibly TRBD2 (6 bases). This CDR3 comprises 15 residues. Per germline, CDR1 LGHNT and CDR2 FRNRAP. The ends were cut back, 7 bases at V and 2 bases at J, with 17 bases in the middle. CDR3 sequence reads: CASAGPLAYQETQYF. The CDR3 DNA follows: TGTGCTAGTGCCGGCCCCCTAGCGTATCAAGAGACCCAGTACTTC.

This clonotype was seen more than once but under ten times. In DNA form, the CDR3 reads TGTGCCAGCAGTTCACAGGGAGGGTATGGCTACACCTTC. Translation: CASSSQGGYGYTF. The genes are TRBV12-3 or TRBV12-4 and TRBJ1-2; TRBD1 is a possible D gene (6 bases). The ends were cut back, 4 bases at V and 5 bases at J, with 11 bases in the middle. This CDR3 is built from 13 residues.

In its sample, this clonotype was seen a few times. This chain links TRBV20-1 with TRBJ2-4, with 9 bases identical to TRBD2. The CDR3 runs 15 residues. CDR1 and CDR2 (germline): DFQATT, SNEGSKA (reference sequence). The ends lost 1 base at V and 0 bases at J; junction bases unmatched: 1. CDR3 nucleotides: TGCAGTGCTAGAGCACTAGCGGGAGCCAAAAACATTCAGTACTTC. Protein: CSARALAGAKNIQYF.

The rearrangement links TRBV11-1 to TRBJ1-4, with D possibly TRBD1 on 5 matching bases. The CDR3 extends over 18 amino acids. CDR1 and CDR2 (germline): SGHAT, FQDESV (reference sequence). With 2 bases removed from V and 0 bases from J, the gap between germline ends came to 16 bases. The CDR3 nucleotides are TGTGCCAGCAGCTTATCGAGGGGACGGACGGCAACTAATGAAAAACTGTTTTTT. It translates to CASSLSRGRTATNEKLFF.

The sample holds many counts of this clonotype. This chain joins TRBV29-1 and TRBJ1-1; possibly TRBD1 for D (5 bases). CDR3 length: 14 residues. The germline gives CDR1 SQVTM, CDR2 ANQGSEA. Trimming pared 3 bases from V and 3 bases from J, leaving 14 bases between. Here the CDR3 DNA reads TGCAGCGTTGACATGTCCGGGGGTGACACTGAAGCTTTCTTT. It translates to CSVDMSGGDTEAFF.

The chain recombines TRBV7-9 with TRBJ2-2, with TRBD1 as a possible D gene (6 bases). Germline loops: CDR1 SEHNR, CDR2 FQNEAQ (reference sequence). The V end was cut by 2 bases, the J end by 6 bases, with 10 bases between. The CDR3 sequence is 14 residues long. CDR3 DNA: TGTGCCAGCAGCTTAACAGGGAGCGCCGGGGAGCTGTTTTTT. This gives the protein CASSLTGSAGELFF.

The chain employs TRBV13 and TRBJ2-1, with TRBD2 matching over 11 bases. The CDR3 runs to 13 residues. Germline CDR1 reads PRHDT; CDR2 reads FYEKMQ (reference sequence). Unmatched junction bases numbered 6, after V lost 4 bases and J lost 13 bases. This CDR3 reads CASSSLTSGGQFF. The CDR3 nucleotides are TGTGCCAGCAGCTCCCTTACTAGCGGGGGCCAGTTCTTC.

The genes are TRBV19 and TRBJ2-1, with TRBD2 identical over 8 bases. Trimming at V came to 5 bases and at J to 4 bases, leaving 7 bases not matched to a gene. CDR1 is LNHDA, CDR2 SQIVND, per germline (reference sequence). The CDR3 covers 15 residues. The chain's CDR3 is CASSPYGGGYNEQFF. The CDR3 DNA reads TGTGCCAGTAGTCCCTATGGCGGGGGGTACAATGAGCAGTTCTTC.

A single count supports this clonotype. V is TRBV12-3 or TRBV12-4 and J is TRBJ2-2; D remains ambiguous. V was cut by 6 bases and J by 9 bases, with 11 bases left in between. This CDR3 comprises 12 residues. The CDR3 DNA reads as TGTGCCAGCAGCCTTTACGGCCGGGAGCTGTTTTTT. Its protein product is CASSLYGRELFF.

This clonotype was seen only a few times. The chain couples TRBV12-3 or TRBV12-4 to TRBJ2-1; D is perhaps TRBD1 or TRBD2 (6 bases each). V gave up 7 bases and J gave up 4 bases, with 14 bases separating them. This CDR3 has 14 amino acids. CDR3 amino acids: CASIEGGRYNEQFF. In DNA form, the CDR3 reads TGTGCCAGCATCGAGGGGGGAAGGTACAATGAGCAGTTCTTC.

The chain carries TRBV10-3 and TRBJ1-5, with 10 bases matching TRBD1. V was clipped by 0 bases and J by 6 bases; unmatched bases: 8. The CDR3 sequence is 17 residues long. Looked up from germline, CDR1 is ENHRY and CDR2 is SYGVKD. The DNA for the CDR3 is TGTGCCATCAGTGAGTCGATAGGGACAGGGGCTGGTCAGCCCCAGCATTTT. Translating gives CAISESIGTGAGQPQHF.